This TCR beta chain appears in the sequencing data of a study of regulatory T cells in long-lasting Graves disease. This clonotype was recorded at least ten times. No antigen is known for it. Study findings and constraints: Persistent Graves' patients had lower TCR diversity than newly diagnosed ones.

CDR3 length equals 11 residues. Germline V gene sequence: CDR1 SNHLY, CDR2 FYNNEI. V lost 2 bases and J 4 bases, leaving 3 bases between the germline ends. Noted time point: newly diagnosed GD, antithyroid drugs for less than 3 months. PBMC-derived RNA was used for the TCR library. Combining iRepertoire HTBI primers with Arm-PCR of CDR3 regions, the authors built TCR beta libraries. TCRdb itself ran the multiplex PCR reads through MiXCR, one entry per CDR3 protein. The sample consists of about 620,000 distinct CDR3 sequences, roughly 15% of them appearing once. The sample also formed part of further work on T cells in Graves' hyperthyroidism and ophthalmopathy.

The material was peripheral blood mononuclear cells (PBMCs), obtained at new diagnosis, from a patient treated with antithyroid drugs. The TCR originated in a woman aged 25 to 39 with Graves disease. This chain connects TRBV2 to TRBJ2-7, with D hard to call. The CDR3 reads CASSEPYEQYF. The CDR3 DNA sequence: TGTGCCAGCAGTGAACCGTACGAGCAGTACTTC.